The clone carrying this T cell receptor (beta chain) came up a few times. This sample is drawn from a study of T-cell memory formation after mild COVID-19. TCRdb used MiXCR to reprocess the 5' RACE reads, holding one entry per CDR3 protein. The sample lists hundreds of thousands of distinct CDR3 sequences, 18% seen once, with more than 10% in the top ten. There are 14 residues in the CDR3. The trim removed 7 bases at V and 12 bases at J, leaving 11 bases unmatched. Germline values: CDR1 SEHNR, CDR2 FQNEAQ (reference sequence). Source material: PBMCs or a T cell subset sorted from them (not recorded which). The TCR originated in an adult woman who had mild COVID-19 (a few samples of this study predate the infection). Cell type and time point are not known. V usage is TRBV7-9 and J usage is TRBJ2-1; 11 bases are a match to TRBD2. This chain's CDR3 is CASTGTSGVSGQFF. The CDR3 DNA reads TGTGCCAGCACAGGGACTAGCGGTGTTAGTGGGCAGTTCTTC.